The T cell receptor (beta chain) under discussion was sequenced for a study of long-term antiretroviral therapy in people with HIV. They ran version v3.0 of the immunoSEQ assay at survey level. Sequencing was performed with immunoSEQ multiplex PCR; in TCRdb, only in-frame clones are kept and a portion is missing. The top ten hold roughly 5% of the sample, which has under 50,000 clones, roughly 86% seen once. The CDR3 has 14 residues. Per germline, CDR1 LNHDA and CDR2 SQIVND (reference sequence). The germline V and J ends were trimmed by 5 bases and 1 base, with 11 bases remaining between them. In this sample, this clone turned up a few times.

The chain carries TRBV19 and TRBJ1-2; D uncertain. The starting material was unsorted PBMCs, obtained 0.1 years before starting antiretroviral therapy. The sequence came from a woman aged 45-60 years with HIV. The CDR3 loop is CASSSNRGNYGYTF. The CDR3 nucleotides are TGTGCCAGTAGTTCTAATCGGGGTAACTATGGCTACACCTTC.